Presented here are 26 T cell receptor beta chains from one specimen sequenced in a study of blood T cell repertoires in COVID-19. TCRdb's table, derived via immunoSEQ multiplex PCR, lists solely in-frame clones and lacks some. This table has fewer than 450,000 clones, about 87% appearing once. The specimen was peripheral blood. These TCRs come from a woman aged 45-60 years with COVID-19, enrolled during active disease.

The rearrangement joins TRBV5-8 to TRBJ2-7; 10 bases are a match to TRBD2. Germline CDR1 reads SGHTS; CDR2 reads YDEGEE. This CDR3 comprises 15 residues. J was trimmed by 3 bases and V by 7 bases; bases with no gene match: 10. The CDR3 here is CASGESGGVLYEQYF. The CDR3 DNA follows: TGTGCCAGCGGAGAAAGCGGGGGGGTCCTCTACGAGCAGTACTTC.

Only one count was recorded for this clone. This rearrangement joins TRBV5-4 to TRBJ1-2; D may be TRBD1 (5 bases). The CDR3 loop spans 16 amino acids. Looked up from germline, CDR1 is SGHNT and CDR2 is YYREEE (reference sequence). V was cut by 2 bases and J by 1 base, with 15 bases left in between. CDR3 loop: CASSFFSDSLNYGYTF. CDR3 in DNA: TGTGCCAGCAGCTTCTTCTCCGACAGTCTTAACTATGGCTACACCTTC.

This clone is a singleton in its sample. This sequence joins TRBV9 and TRBJ1-2, with D tentatively TRBD1 (5 bases). The V and J ends lost 4 bases and 3 bases respectively, with 16 bases between them. This CDR3 has 15 residues. Per the germline V gene, CDR1 is SGDLS and CDR2 is YYNGEE. CDR3 nucleotide sequence: TGTGCCAGCAGCTCACCCGGGGGAGGAGACTATGGCTACACCTTC. Translated: CASSSPGGGDYGYTF.

The chain recombines TRBV5-1 with TRBJ1-1, with TRBD1 identical over 8 bases. CDR3 length equals 15 residues. The V gene's germline CDR1 is SGHRS and CDR2 YFSETQ. V trimming: 1 base; J trimming: 4 bases; junction bases outside the gene matches: 6. CDR3 residues: CASSLSNRGTTEAFF. Written as DNA, the CDR3 is TGCGCCAGCAGCTTGTCTAACAGGGGGACCACTGAAGCTTTCTTT.

Regarding this clone: The same CDR3 arises from other DNA sequences in this sample as well. The genes are TRBV5-6 and TRBJ1-3; D gene uncertain. V lost 2 bases, J lost 0 bases, and 6 bases lay in between. This CDR3 spans 14 amino acids. CDR1 SGHDT and CDR2 YYEEEE come from the germline V gene. CDR3: CASSFGSSGNTIYF. In DNA, the CDR3 is TGTGCCAGCAGCTTCGGGAGCTCTGGAAACACCATATATTTT.

The rearrangement links TRBV3-1 (or the pseudogene TRBV3-2) to TRBJ2-1, with D possibly being TRBD2 (6 bases). The CDR3 is 13 amino acids. Germline V gene sequence: CDR1 LGHDT, CDR2 YNNKEL (reference sequence). V shed 1 base and J shed 6 bases, with 7 bases lying between them. The CDR3 sequence is CASSQGRVNEQFF. CDR3 coding DNA: TGTGCCAGCAGCCAAGGGAGGGTCAATGAGCAGTTCTTC.

V and J are TRBV2 and TRBJ1-2; no firm D call. This CDR3 comprises 13 residues. V gave up 2 bases and J gave up 10 bases, with 14 bases separating them. CDR1 and CDR2 (germline): SNHLY, FYNNEI. As DNA, the CDR3 is TGTGCCAGCAGTGAAAGCGGCAGCGGTGACTACACCTTC. This encodes CASSESGSGDYTF.

The CDR3, as DNA: TGTGCCAGCAGTGAAGGGACAGGAGCCTACGAGCAGTACTTC. The encoded protein is CASSEGTGAYEQYF. V is TRBV2 and J is TRBJ2-7; 7 positions agree with TRBD1. The V gene's germline CDR1 is SNHLY and CDR2 FYNNEI. The CDR3 contains 14 residues. V shed 1 base, J shed 2 bases, and the junction held 2 bases outside the gene matches.

The genes are TRBV4-1 and TRBJ1-4; 10 bases align to TRBD1. The V gene's germline CDR1 is MGHRA and CDR2 YSYEKL. Unmatched junction bases numbered 10, after V lost 2 bases and J lost 10 bases. The CDR3 is made up of 16 amino acids. The CDR3, as DNA: TGCGCCAGCAGCCAAAGGATCCCGGGACAGGGGTCAAAACTGTTTTTT. Translated, it gives CASSQRIPGQGSKLFF.

The chain uses TRBV5-6 and TRBJ2-2, with unresolved D. Trimming stripped 4 bases from V and 7 bases from J, with 8 bases between. CDR3 size: 12 residues. Per germline, CDR1 SGHDT and CDR2 YYEEEE. The CDR3 DNA follows: TGTGCCAGCAGCGTGTCTAGCGGGGAGCTGTTTTTT. It encodes CASSVSSGELFF. Filled out from reference TRBV5-6 and TRBJ2-2, the complete variable domain reads DAGVTQSPTHLIKTRGQQVTLRCSPKSGHDTVSWYQQALGQGPQFIFQYYEEEERQRGNFPDRFSGHQFPNYSSELNVNALLLGDSALYLCASSVSSGELFFGEGSRLTVL.

CDR3 loop: CACHGGVRQQFF. CDR3 nucleotides: TGTGCCTGTCATGGAGGGGTGCGTCAGCAGTTCTTC. The chain is built from TRBV6-5 and TRBJ2-1; possible D gene TRBD2, 6 bases. Looked up from germline, CDR1 is MNHEY and CDR2 is SVGAGI. The CDR3 has 12 amino acids. With 11 bases removed from V and 11 bases from J, the gap between germline ends came to 19 bases.

The V and J genes are TRBV6-5 and TRBJ1-6, with D unclear. V lost 4 bases and J lost 7, with 14 bases in between. Looked up from germline, CDR1 is MNHEY and CDR2 is SVGAGI. The CDR3 consists of 15 residues. CDR3 coding DNA: TGTGCCAGCAGTTTACCGACAATCACCAATTCACCCCTCCACTTT. Protein sequence: CASSLPTITNSPLHF.

The rearrangement uses TRBV30 and TRBJ1-1; TRBD1 might be the D (5 bases). V shed 0 bases and J shed 10 bases, with 12 bases lying between them. CDR3 length: 12 amino acids. CDR1 is GTSNPN, CDR2 SVGIG, per germline (reference sequence). The CDR3 reads CAWSVGPLGAFF. As DNA, the CDR3 is TGTGCCTGGAGTGTGGGGCCCCTGGGAGCTTTCTTT.

The chain uses TRBV5-1 and TRBJ1-2; D uncertain. This CDR3 is built from 12 residues. The V and J ends lost 6 bases and 6 bases respectively, with 12 bases between them. Per the germline V gene, CDR1 is SGHRS and CDR2 is YFSETQ. Written as DNA, the CDR3 is TGCGCCAGCACAGGAGGAAAAAATGGCTACACCTTC. Encoded protein: CASTGGKNGYTF.

The chain recombines TRBV5-1 with TRBJ1-2; D is perhaps TRBD1 (6 bases). The CDR3 consists of 15 residues. The germline V and J ends were trimmed by 1 base and 8 bases, with 18 bases remaining between them. CDR1 SGHRS and CDR2 YFSETQ come from the germline V gene. DNA of the CDR3: TGCGCCAGCAGCTTGTTCGGGACAACTACGACCGGCTACACCTTC. Translation: CASSLFGTTTTGYTF.

This chain uses TRBV6-5 with TRBJ1-4, with D hard to call. The CDR3 runs to 14 residues. Trimming took 3 bases from V and 8 from J, leaving 13 bases between them. Germline-derived CDR1 and CDR2 are MNHEY and SVGAGI. CDR3 residues: CASSYSPNREKLFF. CDR3 DNA sequence: TGTGCCAGCAGTTATTCCCCCAATCGGGAAAAACTGTTTTTT.

V is TRBV24-1 and J is TRBJ2-7; D gene uncertain. There are 14 residues in the CDR3. Trimming took off 4 bases at V and 5 bases at J, with 14 bases between the two ends. CDR1 and CDR2 from the germline V gene are KGHDR and SFDVKD. For the CDR3, the DNA is TGTGCCACCAGTGAGCCCAGATTACCCCACGAGCAGTACTTC. It specifies CATSEPRLPHEQYF.

J is TRBJ2-3 and V is TRBV5-1; D may be TRBD1 (6 bases). The V end lost 0 bases, the J end lost 0 bases, and 20 bases lay between the germline ends. Germline CDR1 SGHRS, CDR2 YFSETQ. The CDR3 consists of 19 residues. CDR3 sequence reads: CASSLDGTGTITSTDTQYF. The DNA for the CDR3 is TGCGCCAGCAGCTTGGACGGCACAGGGACAATTACTAGCACAGATACGCAGTATTTT. Using reference TRBV5-1 and TRBJ2-3 for the parts outside the CDR3, the full variable domain is KAGVTQTPRYLIKTRGQQVTLSCSPISGHRSVSWYQQTPGQGLQFLFEYFSETQRNKGNFPGRFSGRQFSNSRSEMNVSTLELGDSALYLCASSLDGTGTITSTDTQYFGPGTRLTVL.

The chain uses TRBV3-1 (or the pseudogene TRBV3-2) and TRBJ1-1; TRBD1 might be the D (6 bases). The CDR3 consists of 14 residues. CDR1 is LGHDT and CDR2 is YNNKEL in the germline V gene (reference sequence). V lost 6 bases, J lost 1 base, and 12 bases lay in between. The CDR3 is CASSPGHSNTEAFF. For the CDR3, the DNA is TGTGCCAGCAGTCCGGGACATTCGAACACTGAAGCTTTCTTT.

This chain uses TRBV3-1 (or the pseudogene TRBV3-2) with TRBJ1-4; D may be TRBD1 (6 bases). Germline lookup yields CDR1 LGHDT and CDR2 YNNKEL (reference sequence). The CDR3 is made up of 14 amino acids. Trimming cost V 3 bases and J 7 bases, with 12 bases left between them. The CDR3 loop is CASSQITGTEKLFF. The CDR3 DNA is TGTGCCAGCAGCCAGATTACAGGGACTGAAAAACTGTTTTTT.

V gene TRBV7-2 combines with J gene TRBJ2-1, with 10 bases matching TRBD2. The CDR3 extends over 16 amino acids. Trimming cost V 0 bases and J 6 bases; bases outside gene matches: 5. Germline lookup yields CDR1 SGHTA and CDR2 FQGNSA. The CDR3, as DNA: TGTGCCAGCAGCTTAGCCCAGCGGGGGGGCAGCAATGAGCAGTTCTTC. Protein product: CASSLAQRGGSNEQFF.

The chain joins TRBV6-5 to TRBJ1-5, with D tentatively TRBD1 (5 bases). The CDR3 is 13 amino acids. V was pared by 8 bases and J by 5 bases, with 13 bases between. Germline CDR1 MNHEY, CDR2 SVGAGI. CDR3 sequence: CASWDGRHQPQHF. CDR3 DNA: TGTGCCAGCTGGGACGGGAGGCATCAGCCCCAGCATTTT.

The chain combines TRBV19 with TRBJ1-2; 11 bases match TRBD1. Trimming cost V 7 bases and J 7 bases; bases outside gene matches: 5. The CDR3 is 13 residues long. Germline-derived CDR1 and CDR2 are LNHDA and SQIVND (reference sequence). The CDR3 protein is CASTRDRGIGYTF. The CDR3 DNA reads TGTGCCAGTACTCGGGACAGGGGGATTGGCTACACCTTC.

This chain uses TRBV19 with TRBJ1-2, with D maybe TRBD1 (6 bases). This CDR3 region has 16 residues. CDR1 is LNHDA, CDR2 SQIVND, per germline (reference sequence). Between the trimmed V and J ends, which lost 5 bases and 5 bases, there was a span of 21 bases. CDR3 region: CASSPQEGVTGYGYTF. CDR3 nucleotides: TGTGCCAGTAGTCCGCAAGAGGGGGTAACTGGGTATGGCTACACCTTC.

The V and J genes are TRBV7-2 and TRBJ2-1, with a possible D match to TRBD1 (6 bases). The CDR3 runs 13 residues. The V gene's germline CDR1 is SGHTA and CDR2 FQGNSA. V was trimmed by 3 bases and J by 7 bases, leaving 10 bases between them. CDR3 region: CASSLPQGNEQFF. The CDR3 DNA reads TGTGCCAGCAGCTTGCCCCAGGGGAATGAGCAGTTCTTC.

The chain joins TRBV2 to TRBJ1-2, with TRBD1 matching over 11 bases. The CDR3 runs to 15 residues. Trimming took 1 base from V and 7 from J; bases not matched to a gene: 5. The germline gives CDR1 SNHLY, CDR2 FYNNEI. The CDR3 region has the DNA TGTGCCAGCAGTGAAGTTGGACAGGGGGCTGGTGGCTACACCTTC. This gives the protein CASSEVGQGAGGYTF.